The T cell receptor beta chain described here comes from a study of patients and donors after allogeneic stem cell transplantation. One entry per CDR3 protein, called by TCRdb with MiXCR from the RT-PCR reads. Altogether hundreds of thousands of distinct CDR3 sequences are present, 16% being singletons, with the ten largest covering around 7.9%. This clonotype was seen repeatedly, ten times or more. Germline V gene data show CDR1 as MGHRA and CDR2 as YSYEKL. This CDR3 comprises 14 residues. V was pared by 1 base and J by 1 base, with 5 bases between. This receptor was taken from a human donor who was either an allogeneic HSCT recipient or a stem cell or donor lymphocyte infusion donor (not recorded which). It is not recorded whose cells these are; they may come from a transplant donor. The chain employs TRBV4-1 and TRBJ1-5; D unresolved. The sample taken for sequencing was blood, either unsorted or a sorted T cell fraction (not recorded which). The CDR3 DNA reads TGCGCCAGCAGCCAAGGGGAGAGCAATCAGCCCCAGCATTTT. As protein: CASSQGESNQPQHF.